This TCR beta chain was sequenced during a study of shared clonotypes between healthy human individuals. Study-wide points: How much donors shared clonotypes was expected to be affected by sequencing depth. Unshared clonotypes carried lower generation probabilities than those common to all four donors.

Germline CDR1 is SGHTA and CDR2 is FQGNSA. V shed 4 bases, J shed 3 bases, and the junction held 6 bases outside the gene matches. There are 15 residues in the CDR3. An even split of each subset's genomic DNA across several immunoSEQ plates was performed. TCRdb keeps only in-frame clones here, not all; method: immunoSEQ multiplex PCR. Here the sample spans 850,000 to 1,200,000 clones, roughly 80% being singletons. On this clone: Its antigen is still unknown.

Sample: memory CD4+ T cells sorted from blood. As for subset: CD45RA-negative fraction. The V call is TRBV7-2, the J call TRBJ2-3; 8 bases map to TRBD2. This TCR was sampled from a man aged 18-30 years in good health. The CDR3 is CASSSSGRTTDTQYF. The DNA of the CDR3 is TGTGCCAGCAGCTCAAGCGGGAGAACGACAGATACGCAGTATTTT.